This TCR beta chain was sequenced during a study of blood T cell repertoires in COVID-19 (dated by TCRdb to the early 2020s). Regarding the complete study: Samples covering the acute and convalescent phases of COVID-19 were provided by collaborators in the United States, Italy and Spain. The material from the prospective study consisted of cDNA or gDNA derived from T cells, B-cell-depleted T cells, or PBMCs. Deeply sampled blood TCRbeta repertoires from subjects exposed to, actively infected with, or recovered from COVID-19 were included in the dataset. The repertoires were made available in a free public database intended to serve as a resource for research on the immune response to SARS-CoV-2. The samples were drawn from the first 160 participants of the ongoing ImmuneRACE study and from under 1,500 subjects provided by 6 global collaborators. Nearly every sample came with metadata listing a de-identified subject ID, COVID-19 status, age in years and sex. HLA class I and class II types, where available, came from metadata supplied by the sample provider rather than from assay-based typing. General study outcomes and caveats: Clinical and demographic metadata were provided uncurated, with the amount varying by source and participant.

CDR1 and CDR2, looked up from the germline V gene, are MNHNS and SASEGT. From its cysteine to its phenylalanine, the CDR3 spans 15 amino acids. Only the CDR3 part of the read is kept: 45 bases, read in frame from the first base. V is shortened by 3 bases, J by 4 bases, and the region joining them spans 15 bases. The immunoSEQ Assay, a bias-controlled multiplex PCR, was used to amplify TCRbeta CDR3 regions from genomic DNA. On the authors' methods: The number of nucleated cells in each sample was estimated by amplification of reference gene primers within the assay. To quantify the absolute abundance of each unique TCRbeta CDR3 rearrangement, sequence reads were collapsed and filtered. For each sample, productive Simpson clonality was calculated as the square root of Simpson's diversity index across productive rearrangements. Not all clones reach the TCRdb copy of this immuneACCESS table, which keeps in-frame sequences only. Checked studies attribute under half of the gap to unresolved V genes and leave the rest unexplained. V and J calls and clone size are those listed in that table; D and trimming were worked out from the DNA. The sample table contains about 440,000 clones; only one count was recorded for roughly 91% of them. Approximately 0.55% of the sample is in the top ten clones.

About this clone: Its antigen is unknown. No much larger clone exists at a distance of one base, and base qualities are not known.

Participants in the prospective study were aged roughly 18 to 95 years, lived in 20 to 30 United States geographic areas, and enrolled through a virtual design. To assign participants to cohorts, the prospective study relied on clinical history that participants themselves reported in a screening survey and a study questionnaire. For ImmuneRACE Cohort 3, a participant was defined as recovered based on two consecutive negative NP/OP PCR tests, clearance by a healthcare professional, or resolution of symptoms. Each participant in the prospective study had whole blood, serum and a nasopharyngeal or oropharyngeal swab collected by mobile phlebotomists. Prospective study participants could optionally give additional blood draws and questionnaires over a roughly two-month period. Prospective study blood samples were shipped either frozen or at room temperature before DNA extraction.

This chain joins TRBV6-1 to TRBJ1-2; TRBD1 is a possible D gene, resting on 6 matching bases. The receptor was derived from a man between 18 and 29 years old who had recovered from COVID-19. Input material: PBMCs or T cells enriched from blood (not recorded which). The DNA sequence reads TGTGCCAGCAGTGATTGGGGGGGCGATGGCTATGGCTACACCTTC. It codes for CASSDWGGDGYGYTF.